Included here is one T cell receptor (beta chain) sequence, with context. The antigen remains undetermined. The CDR3 is made up of 15 amino acids. Unique molecular identifiers were incorporated when the TCRbeta library was constructed. TCRdb recomputed calls from the PCR reads with MiXCR, one row per CDR3 protein. The sample shows approximately 980,000 distinct CDR3 sequences, about 29% of them seen only once. This record comes from a study of T-cell reconstitution after alpha-beta-depleted transplantation in children. The study, taken as a whole, reports: Alpha-beta T cells present about two months after transplant were reported to originate from several hundred expanded graft clones. A year had passed since transplant, and T-cell counts and diversity by then came mostly from newly produced T cells. Surviving recipient T cells and intrathymic progenitors accounted for some patients' high TCRbeta diversity at day 60.

The chain recombines TRBV21-1 with TRBJ2-3; no check of the table's D call, TRBD1, against the DNA was made. TRBV21-1 is assigned pseudogene status. The source of this sequence is a boy under two years old who had a stem cell transplant for SCID, so the T cells may come from the graft donor. The sample was PBMCs, mostly from graft donor cells, taken 360 days after TCRalphabeta/CD19-depleted stem cell transplant. The CDR3, as DNA: TGTGCCAGCAGCAACCGGGACAGTCAGTCAGATACGCAGTATTTT. Translation gives CASSNRDSQSDTQYF.